A single T cell receptor (beta chain) is shown here with its context. This receptor's antigen is unknown. Base qualities are not provided; no much larger clone lies one nucleotide away. To demonstrate the VDJtools post-analysis software, TCR beta repertoires were profiled from the peripheral blood of roughly 14 young patients with multiple sclerosis. The multiple sclerosis patients were children and adolescents ranging in age from roughly 6 to 15 years. This record comes from a study of post-analysis software for immune sequencing data (dated by TCRdb to 2015 to 2017). Looking at the study overall: Disease courses on record covered relapsing-remitting, secondary progressive and progressive-relapsing multiple sclerosis, though some patients had no subtype annotation. Patient repertoires were compared against around twelve previously published healthy control repertoires from donors aged roughly 6 to 26 years. A subset of samples was prepared in parallel using single-end sample barcoding, then pooled and co-amplified after Illumina adapter ligation.

Library method: PCR. Reads for this sample came from an Illumina HiSeq 2500. To reduce PCR and sequencing biases, unique molecular identifiers were incorporated into the TCR beta cDNA libraries. Per 1 to 10 million input T cells, roughly 500,000 cDNA molecules were obtained, such that each molecule approximated one T cell. The patient libraries were prepared and sequenced using the same protocol as the earlier healthy control dataset. Within a given batch, samples were prepared together, multiplexed and sequenced on the same HiSeq lane. Per the authors' processing: MIGEC handled the raw barcoded reads, throwing out single-read molecular identifier groups before consensus assembly and CDR3 extraction. Clonotype tables were post-analysed with VDJtools, and diversity was normalized by down-sampling all datasets to the smallest sample size. In repertoire overlap clustering, CDR3 amino acid sequences, but not nucleotide sequences, were matched to correct batch-related cross-sample contamination. The public reads were reanalyzed by TCRdb: fastp trimming at Q25, MiXCR alignment, in-frame beta chains only. Rows with a matching CDR3 protein are joined into one entry that keeps the most common DNA and genes. What appears here as the V and J calls and clone size reflects TCRdb's work, not the paper's. Counted in this sample were roughly 800,000 distinct CDR3 sequences; roughly 50% of them appeared once. The ten largest clones add up to 4.6% of the sample.

For CDR1 and CDR2, the germline V gene lists MNHEY and SVGAGI. The germline ends are 13 bases apart after V is trimmed by 4 bases and J by 9 bases. The CDR3, cysteine through phenylalanine, is 13 amino acids long. Only CDR3 DNA remains: 39 bases, in frame from the first base. The paper as a whole reports these results and caveats: Significantly higher frequencies in patients than in controls were found for a few TRBV segments, including TRBV5-6, TRBV5-1 and TRBV20-1. The control group was slightly older than the multiple sclerosis patient group. Direct clustering with F measure showed strong co-clustering of samples prepared in the same batch, prompting a batch-effect correction. Compared with controls, multiple sclerosis patients had significantly lower normalized Chao1 diversity, a finding suggesting substantial peripheral T-cell clonal expansion.

Material for sequencing was blood. The chain couples TRBV6-5 to TRBJ2-1; no D gene call is confident. This sequence was found in a girl aged 10 to 17 with multiple sclerosis. DNA sequence: TGTGCCAGCAGTTGCGCTACGGACCTTGAGCAGTTCTTC. Its protein is CASSCATDLEQFF.